The sequence of this T cell receptor (beta chain) was determined in a study of T-cell reconstitution after alpha-beta-depleted transplantation in children. It was with unique molecular identifiers that the TCRbeta library was prepared. TCRdb processed the PCR reads anew with MiXCR; each CDR3 protein has one entry. This sample carries around 680,000 distinct CDR3 sequences, over 15% of them seen once, and the ten largest clones take over 0.95%. Germline CDR1 reads DFQATT; CDR2 reads SNEGSKA (reference sequence). CDR3 length: 15 residues. J gave up 5 bases and V 1 base, and 6 bases lay outside the gene matches.

The receptor was isolated from a human donor who donated a stem cell graft to a child with acute myeloid leukemia. This chain uses TRBV20-1 with TRBJ2-2; 8 bases line up with TRBD1. The material was PBMCs from the stem cell graft donor, obtained from the stem cell graft. The DNA of the CDR3 is TGCAGTGCTAGAGGGGGACAGGACCCTACCGGGGAGCTGTTTTTT. Its protein is CSARGGQDPTGELFF.